This T cell receptor (beta chain) was sequenced in a study of post-analysis software for immune sequencing data. The overall study: In terms of disease course, relapsing-remitting, secondary progressive and progressive-relapsing multiple sclerosis were included.

Findings of the study overall: Comparison with controls showed significantly lower normalized Chao1 diversity in multiple sclerosis patients. Comparison of patients with controls showed 4 to 6 TRBV segments more frequent in patients, TRBV5-6, TRBV5-1 and TRBV20-1 among them. F measure clustering grouped samples strongly by preparation batch.

Remarks on this clonotype: No antigen is known for it.

Germline trimming cut 6 bases from V and 8 bases from J; bases unmatched to any gene: 3. This CDR3 comprises 11 residues. TCR beta cDNA libraries included unique molecular identifiers. The T cell input of about 1 to 10 million gave about 500,000 cDNA molecules. In TCRdb, the PCR reads were re-called with MiXCR into one record per CDR3 protein. The repertoire holds hundreds of thousands of distinct CDR3 sequences, 55% to 60% seen once, with about 11% in the top ten. This sequence originates from a girl aged 2-15 years with multiple sclerosis. Sequencing was performed on blood. The V and J genes are TRBV12-3 or TRBV12-4 and TRBJ1-2; 7 bases align to TRBD1. CDR3 region: CASRQGRGYTF. The CDR3 DNA reads as TGTGCCAGCAGACAGGGGAGAGGCTACACCTTC.